Reported below is one T cell receptor (beta chain). What it binds is not known. The PCR ran on 60 Vbeta and 13 Jbeta primers. TCRdb's copy holds only in-frame clones and misses some; the assay was immunoSEQ multiplex PCR. The sample carries around 190,000 clones, over 60% recorded once. This CDR3 has 16 amino acids. CDR1 SGHVS and CDR2 FQNEAQ come from the germline V gene. The V gene lost 5 bases and the J gene lost 0 bases, with 15 bases spanning the gap. This record comes from a study of cytomegalovirus exposure and HLA in healthy donors. Findings of the study overall: In a later analysis, TCR beta V- and J-gene trimming showed a link to a missense DCLRE1C variant. Across all donors, roughly uniform sequencing depth was an assumption of the presence/absence analyses. A reported reduction in N-insertions relative to the approximately 600-donor mean was seen in an Asian-associated ancestry cluster in a later analysis.

Sequences were obtained from PBMCs. The sequence was obtained from a woman aged 40 to 50 in good health and CMV-seronegative. The chain links TRBV7-8 to TRBJ2-3, with D possibly being TRBD1 (5 bases). This CDR3 is CASSKSTDPSTDTQYF. DNA for the CDR3: TGTGCCAGCAGCAAATCGACAGACCCTAGCACAGATACGCAGTATTTT. The full variable domain, its missing parts supplied by reference TRBV7-8 and TRBJ2-3, is GAGVSQSPRYKVAKRGQDVALRCDPISGHVSLFWYQQALGQGPEFLTYFQNEAQLDKSGLPSDRFFAERPEGSVSTLKIQRTQQEDSAVYLCASSKSTDPSTDTQYFGPGTRLTVL.